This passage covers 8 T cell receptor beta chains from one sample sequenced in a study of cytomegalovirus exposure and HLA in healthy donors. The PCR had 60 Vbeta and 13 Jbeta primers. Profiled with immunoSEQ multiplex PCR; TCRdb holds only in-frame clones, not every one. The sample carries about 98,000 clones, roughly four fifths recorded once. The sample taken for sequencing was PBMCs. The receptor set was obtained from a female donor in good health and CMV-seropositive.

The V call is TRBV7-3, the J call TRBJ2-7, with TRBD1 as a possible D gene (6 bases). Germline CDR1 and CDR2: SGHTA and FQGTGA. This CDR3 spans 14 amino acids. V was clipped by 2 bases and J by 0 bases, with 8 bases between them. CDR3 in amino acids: CASSLDRSSYEQYF. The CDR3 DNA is TGTGCCAGCAGCTTAGACAGGTCCTCCTACGAGCAGTACTTC.

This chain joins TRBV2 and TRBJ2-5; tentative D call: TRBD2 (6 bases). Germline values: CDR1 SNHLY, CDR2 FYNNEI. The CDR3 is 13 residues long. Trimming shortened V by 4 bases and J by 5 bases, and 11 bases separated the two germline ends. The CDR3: CASSAGTYETQYF. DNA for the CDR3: TGTGCCAGCAGTGCCGGGACTTATGAGACCCAGTACTTC. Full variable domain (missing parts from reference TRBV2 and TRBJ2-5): EPEVTQTPSHQVTQMGQEVILRCVPISNHLYFYWYRQILGQKVEFLVSFYNNEISEKSEIFDDQFSVERPDGSNFTLKIRSTKLEDSAMYFCASSAGTYETQYFGPGTRLLVL.

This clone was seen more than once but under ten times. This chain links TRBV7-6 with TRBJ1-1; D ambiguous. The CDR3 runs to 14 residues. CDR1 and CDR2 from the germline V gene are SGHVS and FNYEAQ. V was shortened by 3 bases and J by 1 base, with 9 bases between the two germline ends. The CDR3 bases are TGTGCCAGCAGCTTCACGGCGGAGAACACTGAAGCTTTCTTT. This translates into CASSFTAENTEAFF.

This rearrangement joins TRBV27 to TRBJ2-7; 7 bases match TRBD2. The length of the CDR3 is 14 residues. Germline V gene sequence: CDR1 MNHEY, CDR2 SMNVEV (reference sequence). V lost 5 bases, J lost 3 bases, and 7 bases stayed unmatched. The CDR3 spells CASSPRPGGYEQYF. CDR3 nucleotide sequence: TGTGCCAGCAGTCCCCGACCGGGGGGCTACGAGCAGTACTTC.

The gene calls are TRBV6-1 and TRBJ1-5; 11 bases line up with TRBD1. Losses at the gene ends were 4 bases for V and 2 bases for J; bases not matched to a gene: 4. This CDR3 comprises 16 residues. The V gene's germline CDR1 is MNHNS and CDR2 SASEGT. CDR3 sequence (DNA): TGTGCCAGCAGTGTTGGACAGGGGGCAGGCAATCAGCCCCAGCATTTT. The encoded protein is CASSVGQGAGNQPQHF.

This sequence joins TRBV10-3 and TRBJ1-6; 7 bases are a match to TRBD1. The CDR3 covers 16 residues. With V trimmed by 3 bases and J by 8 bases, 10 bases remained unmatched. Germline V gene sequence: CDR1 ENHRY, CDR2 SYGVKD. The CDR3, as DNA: TGTGCCATCAGTGAAAACGGACAGGTTAATGATTCACCCCTCCACTTT. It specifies CAISENGQVNDSPLHF.

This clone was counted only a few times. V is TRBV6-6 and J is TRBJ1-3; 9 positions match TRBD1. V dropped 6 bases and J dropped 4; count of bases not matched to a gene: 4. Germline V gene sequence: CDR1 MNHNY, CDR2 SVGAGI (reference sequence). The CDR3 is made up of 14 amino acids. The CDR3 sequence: CASREGQGGNTIYF. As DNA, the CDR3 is TGTGCCAGCAGAGAGGGACAGGGCGGAAACACCATATATTTT.

The CDR3 region has the DNA TGTGCCATCAGTGAGGGCAGGAGCACAGATACGCAGTATTTT. It specifies CAISEGRSTDTQYF. This chain links TRBV10-3 with TRBJ2-3, with no clear D. Trimming shortened V by 2 bases and J by 0 bases, and 6 bases separated the two germline ends. The CDR3 has 14 residues. Germline-derived CDR1 and CDR2 are ENHRY and SYGVKD.